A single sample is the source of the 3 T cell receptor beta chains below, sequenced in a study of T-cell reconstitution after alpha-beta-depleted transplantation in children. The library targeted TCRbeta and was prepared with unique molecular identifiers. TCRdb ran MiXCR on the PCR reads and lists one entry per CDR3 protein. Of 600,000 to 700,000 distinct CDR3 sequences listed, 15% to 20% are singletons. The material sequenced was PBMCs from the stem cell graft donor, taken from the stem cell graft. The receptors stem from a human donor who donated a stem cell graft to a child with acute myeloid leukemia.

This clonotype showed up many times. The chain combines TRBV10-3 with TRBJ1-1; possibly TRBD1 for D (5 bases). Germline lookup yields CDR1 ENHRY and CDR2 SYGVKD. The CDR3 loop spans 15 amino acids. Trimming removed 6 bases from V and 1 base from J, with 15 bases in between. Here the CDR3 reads CAISDPQGRNTEAFF. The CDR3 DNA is TGTGCCATCAGCGACCCGCAGGGACGGAACACTGAAGCTTTCTTT.

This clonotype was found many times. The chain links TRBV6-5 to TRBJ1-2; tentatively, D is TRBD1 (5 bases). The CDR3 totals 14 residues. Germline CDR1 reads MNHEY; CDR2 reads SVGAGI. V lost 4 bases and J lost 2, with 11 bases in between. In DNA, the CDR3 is TGTGCCAGCAGTTGGGGGACGACCAACTATGGCTACACCTTC. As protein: CASSWGTTNYGYTF.

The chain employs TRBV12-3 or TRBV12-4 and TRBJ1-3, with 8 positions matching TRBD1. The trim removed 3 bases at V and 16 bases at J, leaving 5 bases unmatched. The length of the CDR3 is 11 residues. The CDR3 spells CASSLGQAVYF. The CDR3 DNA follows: TGTGCCAGCAGTTTGGGACAGGCGGTGTATTTT.